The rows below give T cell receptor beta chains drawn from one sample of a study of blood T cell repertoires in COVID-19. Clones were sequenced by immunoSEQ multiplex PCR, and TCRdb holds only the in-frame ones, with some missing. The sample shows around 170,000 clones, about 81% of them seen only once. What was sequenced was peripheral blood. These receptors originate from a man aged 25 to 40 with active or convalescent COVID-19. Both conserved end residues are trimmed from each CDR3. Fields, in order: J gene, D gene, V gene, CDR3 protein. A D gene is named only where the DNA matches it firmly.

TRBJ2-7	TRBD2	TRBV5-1	ASSWTSGSYEQY
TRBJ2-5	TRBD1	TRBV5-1	ASSYSRGMPDRGRETQY
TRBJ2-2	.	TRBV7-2	ASSLNPWTSGELF
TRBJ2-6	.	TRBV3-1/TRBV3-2	ASSQHPGSGANVLT
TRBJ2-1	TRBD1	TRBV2	ASSHDRGQGEQF
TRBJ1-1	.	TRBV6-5	ASSSAGLRTEAF
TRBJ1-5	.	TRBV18	ASSPSTVVNSNQPQH
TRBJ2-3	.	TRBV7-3	ASSLRDTSTDTQY
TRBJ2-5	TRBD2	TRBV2	ASRTSGRVETQY
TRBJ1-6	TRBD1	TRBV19	ASSIMTGLESPLH
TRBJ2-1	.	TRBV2	ASTQAPSGSEQF
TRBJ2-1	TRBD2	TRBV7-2	ASSLDSGLASHNEQF
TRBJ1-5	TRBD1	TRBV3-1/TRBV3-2	ASSSGTGGQPQH
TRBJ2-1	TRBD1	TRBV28	ASSSGQGLDEQF
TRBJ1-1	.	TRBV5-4	ASSLGEYGTEAF
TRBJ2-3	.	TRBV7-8	ASRPPRRSRSTDTQY
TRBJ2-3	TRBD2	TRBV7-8	ASGPGPLAGVGTQY
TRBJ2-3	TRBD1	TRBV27	ASRSGTADTDTQY
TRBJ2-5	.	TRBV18	ASSTPGTGKETQY
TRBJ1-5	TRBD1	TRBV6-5	ASSKTGDQPQH